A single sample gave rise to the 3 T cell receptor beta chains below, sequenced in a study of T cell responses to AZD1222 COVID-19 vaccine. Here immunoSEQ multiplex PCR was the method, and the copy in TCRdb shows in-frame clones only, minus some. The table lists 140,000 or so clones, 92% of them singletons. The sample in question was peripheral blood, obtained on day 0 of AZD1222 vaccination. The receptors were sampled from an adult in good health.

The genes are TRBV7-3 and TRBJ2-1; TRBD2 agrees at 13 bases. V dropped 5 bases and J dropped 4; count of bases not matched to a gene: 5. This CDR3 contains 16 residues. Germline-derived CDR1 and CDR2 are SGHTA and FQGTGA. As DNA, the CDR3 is TGTGCCAGCAGCCCGAAGGGACTAGCGGGATACAATGAGCAGTTCTTC. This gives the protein CASSPKGLAGYNEQFF.

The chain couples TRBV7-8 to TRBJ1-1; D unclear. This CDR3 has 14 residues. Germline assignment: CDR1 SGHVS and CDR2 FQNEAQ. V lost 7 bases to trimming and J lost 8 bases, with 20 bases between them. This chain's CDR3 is CASTSKRAQLEAFF. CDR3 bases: TGTGCCAGCACCTCGAAGAGGGCCCAGTTGGAAGCTTTCTTT.

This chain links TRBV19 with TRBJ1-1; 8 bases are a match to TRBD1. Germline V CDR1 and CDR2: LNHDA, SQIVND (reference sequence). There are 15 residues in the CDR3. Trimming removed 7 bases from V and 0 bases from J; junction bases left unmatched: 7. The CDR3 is CASKLGQVLNTEAFF. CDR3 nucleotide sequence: TGTGCCAGTAAGCTGGGACAGGTGTTGAACACTGAAGCTTTCTTT. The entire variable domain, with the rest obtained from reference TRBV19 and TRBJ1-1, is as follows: DGGITQSPKYLFRKEGQNVTLSCEQNLNHDAMYWYRQDPGQGLRLIYYSQIVNDFQKGDIAEGYSVSREKKESFPLTVTSAQKNPTAFYLCASKLGQVLNTEAFFGQGTRLTVV.